The following is a T cell receptor (beta chain) sequence with its context. This sample was included in a study of blood T cell repertoires in COVID-19. The CDR3 is 15 residues long. Germline CDR1 and CDR2: KGHSH and LQKENI. Trimming took 3 bases from V and 7 from J, leaving 18 bases between them. Method: immunoSEQ multiplex PCR; TCRdb's copy keeps in-frame clones and lacks some. Found here are about 140,000 clones, more than 80% of them singletons; the top ten hold around 4.2%. The study counted Cohort 3 donors as recovered given two negative PCRs, clearance, or symptom resolution. The sequenced sample consisted of PBMCs or T cells enriched from blood (not recorded which). The receptor comes from a middle-aged man who had recovered from COVID-19. This chain connects TRBV18 to TRBJ1-1; no clear D gene. CDR3 in DNA: TGTGCCAGCTCACCCATCTCTTTGGGAGTATATGAAGCTTTCTTT. This sequence encodes CASSPISLGVYEAFF.